A single sample gave rise to the 8 T cell receptor beta chains below, sequenced in a study of cytomegalovirus exposure and HLA in healthy donors. With 60 Vbeta and 13 Jbeta primers, the PCR was carried out. The table came from immunoSEQ multiplex PCR; TCRdb's copy has only in-frame clones and leaves some out. There are some 190,000 clones in the sample; roughly nine tenths occur only once, and approximately 1.1% lies in the top ten. Sequencing used PBMCs. The receptors shown here come from a boy between 2 and 15 years old in good health and CMV-seronegative.

The genes are TRBV11-1 and TRBJ2-5; D is ambiguous. V was shortened by 3 bases and J by 1 base, with 12 bases between the two germline ends. The germline gives CDR1 SGHAT, CDR2 FQDESV (reference sequence). CDR3 length: 15 amino acids. The chain's CDR3 is CASSLGRLRQETQYF. CDR3 in DNA: TGTGCCAGCAGCTTGGGTCGACTGCGCCAAGAGACCCAGTACTTC.

This chain uses TRBV11-2 with TRBJ2-1; 7 nucleotides align to TRBD2. With 5 bases clipped from V and 5 bases from J, the junction kept 15 bases outside the gene matches. Germline V gives CDR1 SGHAT, CDR2 FQNNGV. CDR3 size: 17 residues. This CDR3 is CASSPGVNGLADNEQFF. DNA of the CDR3: TGTGCCAGCAGCCCGGGGGTAAACGGGCTAGCGGACAATGAGCAGTTCTTC.

The chain is built from TRBV7-4 and TRBJ1-2; 8 bases align to TRBD1. The germline V gene has CDR1 SGHVT and CDR2 SQSDAQ. This CDR3 comprises 16 residues. After removal of 4 bases from V and 7 bases from J, the junction contained 14 bases not matched to a gene. The CDR3 DNA reads as TGTGCCAGCAGCTCGACGGACAGGGAAGAGGACTGTGGCTACACCTTC. Its translation: CASSSTDREEDCGYTF.

The V gene is TRBV11-2, the J gene TRBJ2-7; D unclear. Germline loops: CDR1 SGHAT, CDR2 FQNNGV. The ends were cut back, 5 bases at V and 5 bases at J, with 10 bases in the middle. There are 12 residues in the CDR3. The CDR3 DNA is TGTGCCAGCAGCCCGGGTGTAAACGAGCAGTACTTC. Its protein product is CASSPGVNEQYF.

The chain employs TRBV5-1 and TRBJ1-2; D gene uncertain. CDR3 length: 13 amino acids. V gave up 2 bases and J gave up 3 bases, with 8 bases separating them. The germline V gene encodes CDR1 SGHRS and CDR2 YFSETQ. CDR3 amino acids: CASSFQSDYGYTF. In nucleotides, the CDR3 is TGCGCCAGCAGCTTCCAATCGGACTATGGCTACACCTTC.

The chain uses TRBV12-5 and TRBJ1-2; 9 nucleotides match TRBD1. The CDR3 is 13 residues long. The V gene's germline CDR1 is LGHNT and CDR2 FRNRAP. Trimming cost V 7 bases and J 4 bases; bases outside gene matches: 4. The CDR3 sequence is CASASTGGYGYTF. In DNA, the CDR3 is TGTGCTAGTGCCTCGACAGGGGGCTATGGCTACACCTTC.

This chain connects TRBV15 to TRBJ2-7; D possibly corresponds to TRBD2 (7 bases). CDR3 length equals 15 residues. Germline-derived CDR1 and CDR2 are LNHNV and YYDKDF (reference sequence). V was shortened by 1 base and J by 2 bases, with 12 bases between the two germline ends. The CDR3 sequence is CATSRGGRGAYEQYF. The CDR3 region has the DNA TGTGCCACCAGCAGAGGTGGGAGGGGGGCCTACGAGCAGTACTTC.

This clone was seen only a few times. The V and J genes are TRBV6-1 and TRBJ1-1; 7 nucleotides agree with TRBD1. The CDR3 runs to 12 residues. J gave up 5 bases and V 7 bases, and 4 bases lay outside the gene matches. CDR1 is MNHNS, CDR2 SASEGT, per germline. The CDR3 DNA sequence: TGTGCCAGCACTATGGACAGGACTGAAGCTTTCTTT. It encodes CASTMDRTEAFF.